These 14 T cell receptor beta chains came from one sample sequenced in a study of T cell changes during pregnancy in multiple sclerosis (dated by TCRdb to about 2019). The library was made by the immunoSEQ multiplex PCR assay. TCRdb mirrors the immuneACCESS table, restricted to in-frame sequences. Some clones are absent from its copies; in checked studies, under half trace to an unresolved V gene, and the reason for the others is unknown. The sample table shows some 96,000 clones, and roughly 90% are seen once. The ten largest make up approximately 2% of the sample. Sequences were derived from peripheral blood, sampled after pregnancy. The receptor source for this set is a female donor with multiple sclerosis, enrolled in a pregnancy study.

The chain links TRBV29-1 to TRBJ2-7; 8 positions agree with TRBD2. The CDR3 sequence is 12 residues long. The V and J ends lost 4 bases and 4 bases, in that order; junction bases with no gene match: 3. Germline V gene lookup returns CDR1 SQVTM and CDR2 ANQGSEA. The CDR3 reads CSVASGSYEQYF. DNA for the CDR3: TGCAGCGTTGCGAGCGGGAGTTACGAGCAGTACTTC.

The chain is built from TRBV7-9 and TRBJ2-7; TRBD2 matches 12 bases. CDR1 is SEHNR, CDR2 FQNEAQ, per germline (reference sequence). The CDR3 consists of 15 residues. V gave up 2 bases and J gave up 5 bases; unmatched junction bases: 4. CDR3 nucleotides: TGTGCCAGCAGCTTAACACTAGCGGGAGGTGACGAGCAGTACTTC. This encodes CASSLTLAGGDEQYF.

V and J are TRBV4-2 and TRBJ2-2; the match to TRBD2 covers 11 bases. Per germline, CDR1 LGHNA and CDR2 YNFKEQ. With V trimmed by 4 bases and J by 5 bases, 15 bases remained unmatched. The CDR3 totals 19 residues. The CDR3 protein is CASSPNPTSGGLGTGELFF. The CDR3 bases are TGTGCCAGCAGCCCGAACCCCACTAGCGGGGGCCTTGGAACCGGGGAGCTGTTTTTT.

The CDR3 DNA sequence: TGCAGCGTTCAGGGGACGGTGACCTACGAGCAGTACTTC. Residues: CSVQGTVTYEQYF. V usage is TRBV29-1 and J usage is TRBJ2-7, with D possibly TRBD1 on 6 matching bases. Germline CDR1 reads SQVTM; CDR2 reads ANQGSEA. The CDR3 extends over 13 amino acids. Trimming removed 5 bases at V and 2 bases at J, with 13 bases between.

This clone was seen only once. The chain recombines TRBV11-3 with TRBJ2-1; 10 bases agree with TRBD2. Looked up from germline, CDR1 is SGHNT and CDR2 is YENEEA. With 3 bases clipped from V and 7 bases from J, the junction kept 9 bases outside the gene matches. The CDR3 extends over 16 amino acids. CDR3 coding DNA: TGTGCCAGCAGCTTGAATAGCGGGGGGCCGGGTAATGAGCAGTTCTTC. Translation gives CASSLNSGGPGNEQFF.

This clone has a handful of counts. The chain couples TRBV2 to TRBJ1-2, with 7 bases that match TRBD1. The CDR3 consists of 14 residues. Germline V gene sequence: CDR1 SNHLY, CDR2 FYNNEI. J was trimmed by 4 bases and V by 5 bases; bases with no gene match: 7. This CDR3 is CASSLQDRPYGYTF. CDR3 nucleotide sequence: TGTGCCAGCAGTCTTCAGGACAGGCCCTATGGCTACACCTTC.

The CDR3 protein is CARRGSPNEKLFF. CDR3 nucleotides: TGTGCCCGCCGGGGGTCACCTAATGAAAAACTGTTTTTT. V is TRBV2 and J is TRBJ1-4, with a weak D call TRBD1 (5 bases). V was pared by 11 bases and J by 3 bases, with 13 bases between. Germline values: CDR1 SNHLY, CDR2 FYNNEI. CDR3 length: 13 amino acids.

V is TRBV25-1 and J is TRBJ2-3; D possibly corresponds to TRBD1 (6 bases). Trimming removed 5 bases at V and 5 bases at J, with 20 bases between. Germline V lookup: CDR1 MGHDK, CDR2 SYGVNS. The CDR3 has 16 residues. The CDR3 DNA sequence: TGTGCCAGCAGTCAAAGGGGGTTCCGATCGGTAGATACGCAGTATTTT. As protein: CASSQRGFRSVDTQYF.

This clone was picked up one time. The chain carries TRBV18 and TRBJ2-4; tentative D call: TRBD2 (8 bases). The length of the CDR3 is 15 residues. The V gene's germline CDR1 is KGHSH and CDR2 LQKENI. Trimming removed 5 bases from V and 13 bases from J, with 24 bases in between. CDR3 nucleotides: TGTGCCAGCTCATCAAGGGGACTAGGGGGCGTAGGGCAGTACTTC. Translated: CASSSRGLGGVGQYF. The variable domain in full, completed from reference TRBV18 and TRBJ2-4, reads NAGVMQNPRHLVRRRGQEARLRCSPMKGHSHVYWYRQLPEEGLKFMVYLQKENIIDESGMPKERFSAEFPKEGPSILRIQQVVRGDSAAYFCASSSRGLGGVGQYFGAGTRLSVL.

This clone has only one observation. This CDR3 is CASSLEGSGGAVEQFF. The CDR3 bases are TGTGCCAGCAGCTTAGAAGGTAGCGGGGGGGCCGTTGAGCAGTTCTTC. The chain joins TRBV11-2 to TRBJ2-1; 11 nucleotides match TRBD2. This CDR3 has 16 residues. Germline V gene data show CDR1 as SGHAT and CDR2 as FQNNGV. J was trimmed by 9 bases and V by 0 bases; bases with no gene match: 7.

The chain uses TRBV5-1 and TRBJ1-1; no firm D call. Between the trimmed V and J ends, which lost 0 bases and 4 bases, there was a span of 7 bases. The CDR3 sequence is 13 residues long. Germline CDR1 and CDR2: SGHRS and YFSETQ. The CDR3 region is CASSLDSGTEAFF. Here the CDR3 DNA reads TGCGCCAGCAGCTTGGATTCCGGCACTGAAGCTTTCTTT.

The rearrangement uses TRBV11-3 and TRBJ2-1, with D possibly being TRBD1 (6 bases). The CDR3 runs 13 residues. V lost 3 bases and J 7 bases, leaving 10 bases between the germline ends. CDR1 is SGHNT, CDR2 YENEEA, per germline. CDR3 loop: CASSFHRANEQFF. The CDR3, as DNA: TGTGCCAGCAGCTTTCACAGGGCGAATGAGCAGTTCTTC.

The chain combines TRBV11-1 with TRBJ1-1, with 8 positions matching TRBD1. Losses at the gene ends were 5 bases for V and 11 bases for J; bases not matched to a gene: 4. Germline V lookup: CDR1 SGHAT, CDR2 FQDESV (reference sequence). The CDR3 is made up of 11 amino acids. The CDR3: CASSAHRGAFF. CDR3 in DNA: TGTGCCAGCAGCGCCCACAGGGGGGCTTTCTTT.

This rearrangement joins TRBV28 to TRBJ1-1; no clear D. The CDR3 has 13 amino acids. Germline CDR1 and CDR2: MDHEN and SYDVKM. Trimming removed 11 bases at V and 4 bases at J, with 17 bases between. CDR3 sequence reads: CAGGGRWATEAFF. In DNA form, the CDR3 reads TGTGCCGGAGGAGGAAGATGGGCCACTGAAGCTTTCTTT.